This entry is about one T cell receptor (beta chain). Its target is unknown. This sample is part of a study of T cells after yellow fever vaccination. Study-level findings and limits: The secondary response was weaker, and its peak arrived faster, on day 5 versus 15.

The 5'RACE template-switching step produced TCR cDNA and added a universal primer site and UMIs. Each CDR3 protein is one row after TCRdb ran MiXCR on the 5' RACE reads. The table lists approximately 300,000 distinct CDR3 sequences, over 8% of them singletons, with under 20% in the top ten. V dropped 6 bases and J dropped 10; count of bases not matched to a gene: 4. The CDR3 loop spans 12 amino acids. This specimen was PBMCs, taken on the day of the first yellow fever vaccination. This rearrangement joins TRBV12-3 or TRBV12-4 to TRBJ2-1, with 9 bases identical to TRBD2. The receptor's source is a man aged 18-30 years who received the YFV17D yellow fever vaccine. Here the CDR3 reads CASRFSGGEQFF. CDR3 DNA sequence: TGTGCCAGCAGATTTAGCGGGGGAGAGCAGTTCTTC.